This TCR beta chain came from a study of cytomegalovirus exposure and HLA in healthy donors. Study information: Early released data comprised about 85 million unique TCRs from HLA-typed donors.

This CDR3 has 17 amino acids. The J segment lost 5 bases and the V segment lost 3 bases, leaving 16 bases of the junction unmatched. CDR1 SGDLS and CDR2 YYNGEE come from the germline V gene. Amplification used 60 Vbeta primers and 13 Jbeta primers. Sequencing was performed with immunoSEQ multiplex PCR; in TCRdb, only in-frame clones are kept and a portion is missing. The data hold roughly 140,000 clones, with approximately 78% observed a single time. This receptor was taken from a woman aged 40 to 50 in good health and CMV-seropositive. Sequencing was carried out using PBMCs. The V call is TRBV9, the J call TRBJ2-7; TRBD1 agrees at 8 bases. Written as DNA, the CDR3 is TGTGCCAGCAGCGACGGGCAGAAGACAGGGGACCGCCACGAGCAGTACTTC. Protein sequence: CASSDGQKTGDRHEQYF. Together with reference TRBV9 and TRBJ2-7, the CDR3 gives the full variable domain: DSGVTQTPKHLITATGQRVTLRCSPRSGDLSVYWYQQSLDQGLQFLIQYYNGEERAKGNILERFSAQQFPDLHSELNLSSLELGDSALYFCASSDGQKTGDRHEQYFGPGTRLTVT.